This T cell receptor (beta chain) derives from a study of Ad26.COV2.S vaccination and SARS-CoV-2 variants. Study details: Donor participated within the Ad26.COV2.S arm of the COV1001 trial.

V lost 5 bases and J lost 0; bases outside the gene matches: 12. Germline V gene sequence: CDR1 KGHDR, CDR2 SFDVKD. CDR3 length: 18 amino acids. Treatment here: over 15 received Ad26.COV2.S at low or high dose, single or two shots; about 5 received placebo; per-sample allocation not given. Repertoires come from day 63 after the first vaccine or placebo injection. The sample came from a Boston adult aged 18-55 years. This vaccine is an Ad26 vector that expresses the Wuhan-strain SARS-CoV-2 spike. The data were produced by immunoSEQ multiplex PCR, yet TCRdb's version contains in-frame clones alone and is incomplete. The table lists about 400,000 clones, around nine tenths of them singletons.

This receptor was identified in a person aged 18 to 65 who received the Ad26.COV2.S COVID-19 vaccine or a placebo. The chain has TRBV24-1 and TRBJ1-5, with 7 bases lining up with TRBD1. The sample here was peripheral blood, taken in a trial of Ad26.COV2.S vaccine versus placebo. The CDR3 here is CATSARGTDIYSNQPQHF. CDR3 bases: TGTGCCACCAGTGCTAGAGGGACAGATATCTATAGCAATCAGCCCCAGCATTTT.